Listed below are T cell receptor beta chains from one sample, sequenced in a study of OX40 agonist ivuxolimab in advanced cancers. The table came from immunoSEQ multiplex PCR; TCRdb's copy has only in-frame clones and leaves some out. The table has around 58,000 clones, around 93% seen once. Sequenced material: CD4+ or CD8+ T cells sorted from blood, taken in a trial of the OX40 agonist ivuxolimab. Every receptor here comes from an adult with an advanced solid tumor such as melanoma, head and neck, liver or kidney cancer. The CDR3 runs from the conserved cysteine through the conserved F or W. A D gene is named only where the DNA matches it firmly. Clone sizes are given selectively: once, few, many, or a class where the clone is expanded.

j_gene,d_gene,len,v_gene,abundance,CDR3aa,CDR3nt
TRBJ1-1,.,13,TRBV9,few,CASSSQGVAEAFF,TGTGCCAGCAGCTCCCAGGGTGTCGCTGAAGCTTTCTTT
TRBJ2-3,TRBD2,15,TRBV9,.,CASSVVGLAADTQYF,TGTGCCAGCAGCGTAGTCGGCCTAGCGGCGGATACGCAGTATTTT
TRBJ2-7,.,19,TRBV5-1,.,CASSLEGVGAGAPPYEQYF,TGCGCCAGCAGCTTGGAAGGAGTAGGGGCGGGGGCCCCCCCCTACGAGCAGTACTTC
TRBJ1-5,.,14,TRBV4-1,.,CASSQDPINQPQHF,TGCGCCAGCAGCCAAGATCCGATCAATCAGCCCCAGCATTTT
TRBJ2-7,TRBD2,17,TRBV28,once,CASRRGTSGRYSYEQYF,TGTGCCAGCAGACGCGGGACTAGCGGGAGGTACTCCTACGAGCAGTACTTC
TRBJ2-1,.,13,TRBV5-1,.,CASSFDSYNEQFF,TGCGCCAGCAGCTTCGACTCTTACAATGAGCAGTTCTTC
TRBJ1-2,.,14,TRBV6-5,once,CASSYGGPSSGYTF,TGTGCCAGCAGTTACGGCGGTCCTAGTAGTGGCTACACCTTC
TRBJ2-5,.,15,TRBV13,.,CASSLGGLQTETQYF,TGTGCCAGCAGCTTAGGCGGTCTGCAGACGGAGACCCAGTACTTC
TRBJ1-1,.,13,TRBV28,.,CASSFAGNTEAFF,TGTGCCAGCAGTTTCGCGGGGAACACTGAAGCTTTCTTT
TRBJ2-2,.,17,TRBV5-1,.,CASSIVRASYGMGELFF,TGCGCCAGCAGCATTGTAAGGGCCTCCTACGGGATGGGGGAGCTGTTTTTT
TRBJ2-1,TRBD2,19,TRBV19,.,CASSIDPMKLAGVYNEQFF,TGTGCCAGTAGTATAGATCCCATGAAACTAGCGGGAGTCTACAATGAGCAGTTCTTC
TRBJ2-1,.,13,TRBV5-6,once,CASSLDANNEQFF,TGTGCCAGCAGCTTAGACGCCAACAATGAGCAGTTCTTC